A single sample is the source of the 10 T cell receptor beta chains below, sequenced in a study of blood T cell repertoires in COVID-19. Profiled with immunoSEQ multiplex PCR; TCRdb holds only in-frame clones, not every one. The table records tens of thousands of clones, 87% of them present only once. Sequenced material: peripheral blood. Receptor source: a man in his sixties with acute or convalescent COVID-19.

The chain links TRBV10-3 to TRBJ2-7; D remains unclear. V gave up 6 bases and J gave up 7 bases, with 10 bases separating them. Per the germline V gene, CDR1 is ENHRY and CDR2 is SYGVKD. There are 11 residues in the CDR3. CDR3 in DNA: TGTGCCATCAGGGCCGGGTGGGAGCAGTACTTC. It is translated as CAIRAGWEQYF.

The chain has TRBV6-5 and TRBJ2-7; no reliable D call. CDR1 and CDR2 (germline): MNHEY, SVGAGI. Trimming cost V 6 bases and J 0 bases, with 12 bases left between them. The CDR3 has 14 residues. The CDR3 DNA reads TGTGCCAGCAGGGTAGTACTTGGCTCCTACGAGCAGTACTTC. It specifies CASRVVLGSYEQYF.

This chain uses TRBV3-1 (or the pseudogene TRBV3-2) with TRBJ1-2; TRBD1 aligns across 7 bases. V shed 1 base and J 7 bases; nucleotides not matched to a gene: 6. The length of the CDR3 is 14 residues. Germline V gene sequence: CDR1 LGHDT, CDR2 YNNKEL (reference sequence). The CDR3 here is CASSQVGGGSGYTF. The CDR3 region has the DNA TGTGCCAGCAGCCAAGTAGGAGGGGGCAGTGGCTACACCTTC.

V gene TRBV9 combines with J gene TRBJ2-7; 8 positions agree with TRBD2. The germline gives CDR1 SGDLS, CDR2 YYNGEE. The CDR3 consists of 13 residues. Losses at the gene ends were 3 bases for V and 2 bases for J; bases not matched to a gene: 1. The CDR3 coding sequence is TGTGCCAGCAGCGACGGGGGGGCCTACGAGCAGTACTTC. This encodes CASSDGGAYEQYF.

CDR3 in DNA: TGTGCCAGCAGTTCGGAGGGCAATCAGCCCCAGCATTTT. It codes for CASSSEGNQPQHF. The V call is TRBV12-3 or TRBV12-4, the J call TRBJ1-5; D is ambiguous. The CDR3 is 13 amino acids. V was shortened by 4 bases and J by 2 bases, with 6 bases between the two germline ends.

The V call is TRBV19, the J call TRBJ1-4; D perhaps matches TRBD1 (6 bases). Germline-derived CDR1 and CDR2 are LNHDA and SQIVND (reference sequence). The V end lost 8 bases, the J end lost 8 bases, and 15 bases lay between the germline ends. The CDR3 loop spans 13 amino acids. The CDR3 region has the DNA TGTGCCAGTTCCCCAGACAGGACGGAAAAACTGTTTTTT. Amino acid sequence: CASSPDRTEKLFF.

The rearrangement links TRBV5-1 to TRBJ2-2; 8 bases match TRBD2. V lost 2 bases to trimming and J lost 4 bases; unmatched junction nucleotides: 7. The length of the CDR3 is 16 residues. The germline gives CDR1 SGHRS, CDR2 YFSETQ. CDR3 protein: CASSFDGGVRTGELFF. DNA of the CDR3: TGCGCCAGCAGCTTTGACGGGGGGGTACGCACCGGGGAGCTGTTTTTT.

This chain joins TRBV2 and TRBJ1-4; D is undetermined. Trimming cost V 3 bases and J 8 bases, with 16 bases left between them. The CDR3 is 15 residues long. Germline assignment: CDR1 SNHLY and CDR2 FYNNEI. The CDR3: CASSELYREDEKLFF. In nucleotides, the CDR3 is TGTGCCAGCAGTGAGCTGTATCGGGAAGACGAAAAACTGTTTTTT. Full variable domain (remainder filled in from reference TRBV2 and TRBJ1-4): EPEVTQTPSHQVTQMGQEVILRCVPISNHLYFYWYRQILGQKVEFLVSFYNNEISEKSEIFDDQFSVERPDGSNFTLKIRSTKLEDSAMYFCASSELYREDEKLFFGSGTQLSVL.

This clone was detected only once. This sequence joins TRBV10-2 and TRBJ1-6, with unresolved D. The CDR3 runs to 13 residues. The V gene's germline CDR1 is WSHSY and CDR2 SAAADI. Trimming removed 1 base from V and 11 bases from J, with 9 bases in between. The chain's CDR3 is CASSELASAPLHF. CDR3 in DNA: TGCGCCAGCAGTGAGTTAGCGTCGGCACCCCTCCACTTT.

CDR3 residues: CASSLALRRDTGELFF. CDR3 DNA: TGTGCCAGCAGCTTAGCGCTGCGGCGGGACACCGGGGAGCTGTTTTTT. The J gene is TRBJ2-2, the V gene TRBV7-6, with D perhaps matching TRBD2 (5 bases). The CDR3 extends over 16 amino acids. Trimming removed 0 bases from V and 3 bases from J, with 11 bases in between. The V gene's germline CDR1 is SGHVS and CDR2 FNYEAQ.